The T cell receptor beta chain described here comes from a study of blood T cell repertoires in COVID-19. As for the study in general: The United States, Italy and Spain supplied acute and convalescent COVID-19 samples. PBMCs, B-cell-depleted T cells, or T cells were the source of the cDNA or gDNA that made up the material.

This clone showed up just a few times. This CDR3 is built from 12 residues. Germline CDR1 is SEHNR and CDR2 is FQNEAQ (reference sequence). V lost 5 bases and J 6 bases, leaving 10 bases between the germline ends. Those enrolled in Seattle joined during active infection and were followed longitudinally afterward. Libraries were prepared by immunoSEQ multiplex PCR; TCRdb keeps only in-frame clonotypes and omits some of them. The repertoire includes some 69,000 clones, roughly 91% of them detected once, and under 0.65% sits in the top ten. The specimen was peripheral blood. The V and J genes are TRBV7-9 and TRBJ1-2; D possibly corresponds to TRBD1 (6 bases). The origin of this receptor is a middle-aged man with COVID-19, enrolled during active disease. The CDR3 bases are TGTGCCAGCAGCAGGCGACAGGATGGCTACACCTTC. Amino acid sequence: CASSRRQDGYTF.